These 25 T cell receptor beta chains were all obtained from the same sample, sequenced in a study of chemoradiotherapy in HPV16-positive cancers. Libraries were prepared by immunoSEQ multiplex PCR; TCRdb keeps only in-frame clonotypes and omits some of them. The sample holds some 10,000 clones; approximately 74% are singletons and the top ten take about 9.8%. The material was obtained from a patient who underwent chemoradiotherapy. The source of these receptors is a human donor with HPV-associated anogenital cancer.

V and J are TRBV30 and TRBJ1-2; 9 nucleotides align to TRBD1. V was clipped by 2 bases and J by 4 bases; unmatched bases: 2. This CDR3 is 13 amino acids long. Germline CDR1 is GTSNPN and CDR2 is SVGIG (reference sequence). The chain's CDR3 is CAWSSTGGYGYTF. The CDR3 region has the DNA TGTGCCTGGAGTTCGACAGGGGGCTATGGCTACACCTTC.

V is TRBV10-1 and J is TRBJ2-7; D is unresolved. The CDR3 sequence is 13 residues long. The V gene's germline CDR1 is WNHNN and CDR2 SYGVQD (reference sequence). V was shortened by 6 bases and J by 1 base, with 10 bases between the two germline ends. As DNA, the CDR3 is TGCGCCAGCAGGGTGGGTAAATCCTACGAGCAGTACTTC. Its translation is CASRVGKSYEQYF.

The chain is built from TRBV7-2 and TRBJ2-1; 11 bases line up with TRBD2. The CDR3 extends over 15 amino acids. V lost 5 bases to trimming and J lost 7 bases; unmatched junction nucleotides: 7. Germline V gene lookup returns CDR1 SGHTA and CDR2 FQGNSA. The CDR3 coding sequence is TGTGCCAGCAGCACTAGCGGGAGAACGGTTAATGAGCAGTTCTTC. Amino acids: CASSTSGRTVNEQFF.

There are a few counts of this clone. This chain links TRBV28 with TRBJ1-1; 7 nucleotides line up with TRBD1. CDR3 length: 16 residues. Looked up from germline, CDR1 is MDHEN and CDR2 is SYDVKM. V lost 5 bases and J lost 1; bases outside the gene matches: 10. CDR3 sequence reads: CASSPHTGVPNTEAFF. The CDR3 region has the DNA TGTGCCAGCAGTCCCCACACAGGGGTGCCGAACACTGAAGCTTTCTTT.

The chain recombines TRBV7-2 with TRBJ2-7; the match to TRBD1 covers 10 bases. The length of the CDR3 is 16 residues. Germline CDR1 and CDR2: SGHTA and FQGNSA. The V segment lost 5 bases and the J segment 2 bases; nucleotides outside the gene matches: 9. The CDR3 DNA follows: TGTGCCAGCAGCACCAGGCCGGGACAGGGGACCTACGAGCAGTACTTC. This codes for CASSTRPGQGTYEQYF.

The J gene is TRBJ2-1, the V gene TRBV7-8; the D gene is possibly TRBD2 (5 bases). The germline CDR1 and CDR2 sequences are SGHVS and FQNEAQ. This CDR3 has 15 residues. The V and J ends lost 7 bases and 2 bases respectively, with 15 bases between them. The CDR3 loop is CASNQEPGTYNEQFF. CDR3 nucleotides: TGTGCCAGCAATCAAGAACCGGGAACCTACAATGAGCAGTTCTTC.

The J gene is TRBJ1-2, the V gene TRBV28; 9 positions agree with TRBD1. Trimming took 6 bases from V and 7 from J; bases not matched to a gene: 9. The CDR3 runs to 14 residues. Germline V gene data show CDR1 as MDHEN and CDR2 as SYDVKM. The chain's CDR3 is CASREEQGAGGYTF. CDR3 bases: TGTGCCAGCAGAGAAGAACAGGGGGCAGGTGGCTACACCTTC.

The J gene is TRBJ2-7, the V gene TRBV5-6, with a possible D match to TRBD1 (5 bases). With 0 bases removed from V and 6 bases from J, the gap between germline ends came to 19 bases. CDR3 length: 16 residues. The V gene's germline CDR1 is SGHDT and CDR2 YYEEEE. The CDR3: CASSLGYVTDRSEQYF. CDR3 DNA sequence: TGTGCCAGCAGCTTGGGTTATGTGACAGATCGATCCGAGCAGTACTTC.

This clone was detected a few times. The chain has TRBV7-3 and TRBJ2-3; D possibly corresponds to TRBD1 (6 bases). The germline V and J ends were trimmed by 4 bases and 0 bases, with 14 bases remaining between them. This CDR3 spans 16 amino acids. Looked up from germline, CDR1 is SGHTA and CDR2 is FQGTGA. CDR3 amino acids: CASSSQQGPSTDTQYF. The DNA of the CDR3 is TGTGCCAGCAGCTCACAACAGGGCCCCAGCACAGATACGCAGTATTTT.

V usage is TRBV5-6 and J usage is TRBJ1-1; D may be TRBD1 (5 bases). The CDR3 runs to 15 residues. V was cut by 2 bases and J by 8 bases, with 19 bases left in between. The germline gives CDR1 SGHDT, CDR2 YYEEEE. CDR3 sequence reads: CASSFSGREHQEAFF. CDR3 in DNA: TGTGCCAGCAGCTTCAGTGGCAGGGAACATCAAGAAGCTTTCTTT. The variable domain in full, completed from reference TRBV5-6 and TRBJ1-1, reads DAGVTQSPTHLIKTRGQQVTLRCSPKSGHDTVSWYQQALGQGPQFIFQYYEEEERQRGNFPDRFSGHQFPNYSSELNVNALLLGDSALYLCASSFSGREHQEAFFGQGTRLTVV.

The chain uses TRBV5-5 and TRBJ2-3; TRBD2 aligns across 14 bases. Trimming took 8 bases from V and 5 from J; bases not matched to a gene: 10. The CDR3 has 16 amino acids. The germline CDR1 and CDR2 sequences are SGHKS and YYEKEE (reference sequence). CDR3 residues: CASVSGTSGRLDTQYF. The CDR3 region has the DNA TGTGCCAGTGTTTCCGGGACTAGCGGGAGATTAGATACGCAGTATTTT.

The V gene is TRBV5-4, the J gene TRBJ1-2; 8 nucleotides agree with TRBD1. The CDR3 runs to 16 residues. Germline values: CDR1 SGHNT, CDR2 YYREEE (reference sequence). The V and J ends lost 1 base and 7 bases, in that order; junction bases with no gene match: 12. The CDR3 is CASSLRTGRFGVGYTF. The DNA of the CDR3 is TGTGCCAGCAGCTTGCGGACAGGGCGCTTTGGGGTTGGCTACACCTTC.

The chain has TRBV4-2 and TRBJ1-5; D is unclear. V lost 0 bases to trimming and J lost 9 bases, with 6 bases between them. The CDR3 has 12 amino acids. The V gene's germline CDR1 is LGHNA and CDR2 YNFKEQ. CDR3 nucleotides: TGTGCCAGCAGCCAAGAAGTCTGGCCCCAGCATTTT. As protein: CASSQEVWPQHF.

CDR3: CASSSKRGQWSSVTQYF. The CDR3 coding sequence is TGTGCCAGTAGTTCCAAGCGGGGGCAGTGGAGTTCGGTTACGCAGTATTTT. The chain has TRBV19 and TRBJ2-3; TRBD2 agrees at 8 bases. This CDR3 comprises 17 residues. From germline, CDR1 is LNHDA and CDR2 SQIVND (reference sequence). Germline trimming cut 5 bases from V and 8 bases from J; bases unmatched to any gene: 18.

The chain carries TRBV7-9 and TRBJ2-1; D remains unclear. The CDR3 covers 13 residues. The germline CDR1 and CDR2 sequences are SEHNR and FQNEAQ (reference sequence). V gave up 0 bases and J gave up 7 bases, with 7 bases separating them. The CDR3 spells CASSLALLNEQFF. CDR3 DNA sequence: TGTGCCAGCAGCTTAGCGCTACTTAATGAGCAGTTCTTC.

This clone was observed a single time. The chain combines TRBV5-1 with TRBJ2-3; D gene unclear. Germline-derived CDR1 and CDR2 are SGHRS and YFSETQ. Trimming left V 5 bases short and J 3 bases short, with 7 bases between. This CDR3 region has 12 residues. CDR3: CASRGTTDTQYF. The CDR3 DNA is TGCGCCAGCAGGGGTACAACAGATACGCAGTATTTT.

The chain uses TRBV28 and TRBJ2-2, with TRBD2 matching 13 bases. In germline, CDR1 is MDHEN, CDR2 SYDVKM. The CDR3 consists of 19 residues. Losses at the gene ends were 5 bases for V and 7 bases for J; bases not matched to a gene: 16. CDR3 in amino acids: CASSPGRGTSGAVIGELFF. CDR3 DNA sequence: TGTGCCAGCAGTCCGGGACGGGGGACTAGCGGGGCTGTAATCGGGGAGCTGTTTTTT.

This chain uses TRBV9 with TRBJ2-5, with 7 positions matching TRBD1. Germline V gene lookup returns CDR1 SGDLS and CDR2 YYNGEE. The CDR3 is 16 residues long. V dropped 0 bases and J dropped 5; count of bases not matched to a gene: 10. The CDR3 DNA reads TGTGCCAGCAGCGTAGAGGGGGACAGCGGCAGGGAGACCCAGTACTTC. It yields the protein CASSVEGDSGRETQYF.

The chain links TRBV4-1 to TRBJ2-7, with 11 bases matching TRBD2. CDR1 is MGHRA and CDR2 is YSYEKL in the germline V gene. Trimming took 2 bases from V and 4 from J; bases not matched to a gene: 4. The CDR3 is 15 amino acids. The CDR3 protein is CASSQPTSGSYEQYF. In nucleotides, the CDR3 is TGCGCCAGCAGCCAACCTACTAGCGGGAGTTACGAGCAGTACTTC.

The chain has TRBV4-2 and TRBJ2-2; weak D call: TRBD2 (5 bases). The CDR3 is 14 residues long. V was clipped by 2 bases and J by 3 bases, with 7 bases between them. CDR1 and CDR2 (germline): LGHNA, YNFKEQ. CDR3 in DNA: TGTGCCAGCAGCCAAATGGAGGACACCGGGGAGCTGTTTTTT. Its protein product is CASSQMEDTGELFF.

The V and J genes are TRBV29-1 and TRBJ2-7, with 10 bases matching TRBD1. In germline, CDR1 is SQVTM, CDR2 ANQGSEA. The CDR3 length is 14 residues. V dropped 4 bases and J dropped 6; count of bases not matched to a gene: 9. CDR3 bases: TGCAGCGTTGGGGATTTGACAGGGGGCGGCGAGCAGTACTTC. Its protein is CSVGDLTGGGEQYF.

The chain uses TRBV4-1 and TRBJ2-7; TRBD1 agrees at 9 bases. The CDR3 spans 14 residues. The junction had 6 bases not matched to a gene; V was cut back by 4 bases and J by 5 bases. Germline V gene data show CDR1 as MGHRA and CDR2 as YSYEKL. The DNA for the CDR3 is TGCGCCAGCAGCCCGGGACAGGGCGTCCACGAGCAGTACTTC. Protein product: CASSPGQGVHEQYF.

The chain links TRBV6-1 to TRBJ2-3; 8 bases align to TRBD1. J was trimmed by 8 bases and V by 6 bases; bases with no gene match: 7. The CDR3 runs to 13 residues. The germline V gene has CDR1 MNHNS and CDR2 SASEGT. The CDR3 region has the DNA TGTGCCAGCAGGACAGGGGAGTTAGGTACGCAGTATTTT. Its translation is CASRTGELGTQYF.

The V gene is TRBV7-2, the J gene TRBJ2-3, with D possibly matching TRBD1 (6 bases). V lost 1 base, J lost 3 bases, and 8 bases lay in between. CDR1 and CDR2 from the germline V gene are SGHTA and FQGNSA. The length of the CDR3 is 14 residues. The CDR3 sequence is CASSLDRVTDTQYF. The CDR3 DNA sequence: TGTGCCAGCAGCTTAGACAGGGTTACAGATACGCAGTATTTT.

J is TRBJ2-1 and V is TRBV19; 12 bases are shared with TRBD2. CDR1 is LNHDA and CDR2 is SQIVND in the germline V gene (reference sequence). V gave up 0 bases and J gave up 1 base; unmatched junction bases: 1. CDR3 length: 17 residues. CDR3 residues: CASSIEGLAGSYNEQFF. The CDR3 nucleotides are TGTGCCAGTAGTATAGAGGGACTAGCGGGTTCCTACAATGAGCAGTTCTTC.